This TCR beta chain was found in a study of healthy donors' naive CD4 and CD8 T cells. TCR libraries were built from 450 to 650 ng of total RNA by linear amplification. TCRdb reprocessed the reads via MiXCR and lists one record per CDR3 protein. Of 200,000 or so distinct CDR3 sequences listed, about 74% are singletons. Germline V gives CDR1 SGHRS, CDR2 YFSETQ. Trimming took 3 bases from V and 6 from J; bases not matched to a gene: 7. The CDR3 totals 14 residues. Naive T cells were sorted: CD4+CD8-CD45RO-CD45RA+ for CD4+, CD8+CD4-CD45RA+CD27bright for CD8+. Points on this clonotype: Antigen specificity is unknown.

Study outcomes and limitations: Naive CD4+ and CD8+ cells reportedly differed in usage of most V and J genes.

The genes are TRBV5-1 and TRBJ2-7, with TRBD1 matching over 9 bases. The TCR originated in a pool of human donors in good health; the sample pools cells from several healthy donors. The sample consisted of naive CD4+ and CD8+ T cells sorted from blood, pooled from several donors. CDR3 protein: CASSWTGVASEQYF. CDR3 in DNA: TGCGCCAGCAGCTGGACAGGGGTGGCGTCCGAGCAGTACTTC.